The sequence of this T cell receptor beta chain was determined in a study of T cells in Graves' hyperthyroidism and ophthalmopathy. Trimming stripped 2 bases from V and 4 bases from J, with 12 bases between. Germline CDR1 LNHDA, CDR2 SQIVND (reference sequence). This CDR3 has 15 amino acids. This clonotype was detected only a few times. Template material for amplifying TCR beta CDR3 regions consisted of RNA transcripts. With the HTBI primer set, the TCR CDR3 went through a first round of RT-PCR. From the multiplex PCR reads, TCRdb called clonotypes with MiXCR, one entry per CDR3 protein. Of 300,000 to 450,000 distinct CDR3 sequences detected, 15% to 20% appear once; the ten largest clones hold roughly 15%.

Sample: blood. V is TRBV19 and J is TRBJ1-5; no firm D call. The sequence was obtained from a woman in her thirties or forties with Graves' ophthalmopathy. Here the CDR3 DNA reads TGTGCCAGTAGTATAACGCCCGCGTGGAATCAGCCCCAGCATTTT. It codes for CASSITPAWNQPQHF.